This T cell receptor (beta chain) was sequenced for a study of cytomegalovirus exposure and HLA in healthy donors. About the research overall: In a later analysis, the 90 to 150 validation repertoires were reported to have used the same platform as the roughly 600 first-cohort repertoires.

The donors were part of the validation cohort of 120 subjects. That cohort was separate from the first cohort, which comprised 700 or so subjects. As regards this clone: Antigen: not known.

Clones were sequenced by immunoSEQ multiplex PCR, and TCRdb holds only the in-frame ones, with some missing. The repertoire holds under 100,000 clones, with 90% to 97% as singletons. Study-level results: TCR beta chains numbering more than 150 were designated cytomegalovirus-associated. A few of the chains that were CMV-associated were confirmed in vitro to be specific for CMV antigens.

Sample: PBMCs. This TCR was recovered from a woman aged 18-29 years in good health and CMV-seronegative.

CDR3 DNA: TGTGCCAGCAGCTTGGAACAGGGGAGGATTCGCGAGCAGTACTTC. Translating gives CASSLEQGRIREQYF. The genes are TRBV5-6 and TRBJ2-7; a weak D match, TRBD1 (7 bases). The V gene's germline CDR1 is SGHDT and CDR2 YYEEEE. The V gene lost 0 bases and the J gene lost 6 bases, with 16 bases spanning the gap. The CDR3 loop spans 15 amino acids.